Described below is a single T cell receptor beta chain sequence and its context. The record originates from a study of blood T cell repertoires in COVID-19. Study-wide background: Donors in the United States, Italy and Spain gave samples during acute or convalescent COVID-19. The cDNA or gDNA used as material had been derived from T cells, B-cell-depleted T cells, or PBMCs.

The CDR3 length is 17 residues. Germline lookup yields CDR1 LGHDT and CDR2 YNNKEL (reference sequence). V lost 0 bases and J lost 2, with 15 bases in between. In the source study's methods: Scientists estimated how many nucleated cells there were by amplifying reference gene primers. Using immunoSEQ multiplex PCR, the repertoire was profiled, and TCRdb retains in-frame clones only, with some absent. D and trimming come from the DNA, and the V and J calls and clone size come from that table. The data show around 150,000 clones, roughly 90% seen once. The chain recombines TRBV3-1 (or the pseudogene TRBV3-2) with TRBJ2-3; D is perhaps TRBD2 (6 bases). This TCR derives from a man between 60 and 75 years old with active or convalescent COVID-19. Sequencing was carried out using peripheral blood. CDR3 sequence (DNA): TGTGCCAGCAGCCAAGATCAACTAGCCCCTTCCACAGATACGCAGTATTTT. It codes for CASSQDQLAPSTDTQYF.